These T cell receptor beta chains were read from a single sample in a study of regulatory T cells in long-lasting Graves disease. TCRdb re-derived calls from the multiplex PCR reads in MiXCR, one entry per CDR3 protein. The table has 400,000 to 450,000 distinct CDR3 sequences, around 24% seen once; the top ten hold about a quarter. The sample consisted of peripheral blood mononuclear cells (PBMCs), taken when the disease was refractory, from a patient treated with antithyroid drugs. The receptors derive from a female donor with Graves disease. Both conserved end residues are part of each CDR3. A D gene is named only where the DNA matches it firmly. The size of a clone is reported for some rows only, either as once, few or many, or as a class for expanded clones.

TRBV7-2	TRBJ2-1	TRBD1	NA	CASSLRGQGDHEQFF	TGTGCCAGCAGCTTAAGGGGACAGGGTGACCATGAGCAGTTCTTC
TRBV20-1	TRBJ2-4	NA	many	CSARDPRELGIQYF	TGCAGTGCTAGAGATCCCCGAGAACTGGGCATTCAGTACTTC
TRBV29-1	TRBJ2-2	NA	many	CSVSSGVNTGELFF	TGCAGCGTTAGTAGCGGAGTGAACACCGGGGAGCTGTTTTTT
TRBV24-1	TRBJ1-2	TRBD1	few	CATSDFGTDYGYTF	TGTGCCACCAGTGATTTTGGGACAGACTATGGCTACACCTTC
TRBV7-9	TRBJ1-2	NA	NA	CASSSRQRNLYGYTF	TGTGCCAGCAGCTCGAGACAGCGGAATCTCTATGGCTACACCTTC
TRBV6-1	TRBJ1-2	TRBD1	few	CASRGRQGSGYTF	TGTGCCAGCAGGGGCCGACAGGGGTCTGGCTACACCTTC
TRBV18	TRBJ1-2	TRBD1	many	CASSPNLHGQGDGYTF	TGTGCCAGCTCACCGAACCTTCACGGACAGGGGGATGGCTACACCTTC
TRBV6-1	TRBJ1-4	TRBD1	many	CASSTTTGIDNEKLFF	TGTGCCAGCAGTACCACGACAGGGATCGATAATGAAAAACTGTTTTTT
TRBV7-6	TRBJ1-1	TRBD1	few	CASSLGQGLNTEAFF	TGTGCCAGCAGCTTAGGACAGGGCCTGAACACTGAAGCTTTCTTT
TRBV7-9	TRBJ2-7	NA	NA	CASSPKSGPFYEQYF	TGTGCCAGCAGCCCCAAGTCGGGTCCTTTCTACGAGCAGTACTTC
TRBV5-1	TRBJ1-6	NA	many	CASSLGSRANSPLHF	TGCGCCAGCAGCTTGGGGTCTAGGGCCAATTCACCCCTCCACTTT
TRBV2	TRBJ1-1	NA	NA	CASSGIPGVVTEAFF	TGTGCCAGCAGTGGAATCCCGGGGGTTGTCACTGAAGCTTTCTTT
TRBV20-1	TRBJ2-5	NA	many	CSAPGLRTETQYF	TGCAGTGCCCCGGGACTCAGAACGGAGACCCAGTACTTC
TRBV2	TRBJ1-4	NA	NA	CASRDRPANEKLFF	TGTGCCAGCAGAGACAGGCCCGCTAATGAAAAACTGTTTTTT
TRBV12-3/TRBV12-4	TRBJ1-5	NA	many	CASSSGDSQPQHF	TGTGCCAGCAGTTCAGGGGACTCCCAGCCCCAGCATTTT
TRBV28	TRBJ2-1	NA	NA	CASGTRAPLPQFF	TGTGCCAGCGGAACCCGGGCCCCCTTGCCGCAGTTCTTC
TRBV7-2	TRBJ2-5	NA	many	CASSFQSSLGTQYF	TGTGCCAGCAGCTTCCAGTCTTCACTCGGGACCCAGTACTTC
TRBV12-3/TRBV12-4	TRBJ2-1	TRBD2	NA	CASSPTSGRNEQFF	TGTGCCAGCAGTCCGACTAGCGGGAGGAATGAGCAGTTCTTC
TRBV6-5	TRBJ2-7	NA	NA	CASSYSRGIEQYF	TGTGCCAGCAGTTACTCGAGAGGGATCGAGCAGTACTTC
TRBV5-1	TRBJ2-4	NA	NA	CASSLGLQWHIQYF	TGCGCCAGCAGCTTGGGCCTGCAATGGCACATTCAGTACTTC
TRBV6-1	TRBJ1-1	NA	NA	CASTGRLGTEAFF	TGTGCCAGCACGGGCCGTCTGGGAACTGAAGCTTTCTTT
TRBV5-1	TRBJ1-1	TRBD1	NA	CASSRTGERTEAFF	TGCGCCAGCAGTAGAACAGGGGAGAGGACTGAAGCTTTCTTT
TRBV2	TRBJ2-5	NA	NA	CASSGPGLQKGGAKTQYF	TGTGCCAGCAGTGGACCGGGACTCCAAAAGGGCGGGGCGAAGACCCAGTACTTC
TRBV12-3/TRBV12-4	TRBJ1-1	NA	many	CASSQRGEAFF	TGTGCCAGCAGCCAGAGGGGCGAAGCTTTCTTT
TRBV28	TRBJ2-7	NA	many	CASRDASGRDEQYF	TGTGCCAGCAGGGACGCGTCGGGAAGGGACGAGCAGTACTTC
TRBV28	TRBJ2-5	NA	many	CASSQPTGSQETQYF	TGTGCCAGCAGTCAACCGACAGGCAGCCAAGAGACCCAGTACTTC
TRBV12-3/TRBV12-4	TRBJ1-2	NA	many	CASSSSSRYYGYTF	TGTGCCAGCAGTTCATCGTCCCGCTACTATGGCTACACCTTC
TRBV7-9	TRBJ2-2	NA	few	CASRFADRAPELFF	TGTGCCAGCAGGTTTGCAGACCGGGCCCCGGAGCTGTTTTTT
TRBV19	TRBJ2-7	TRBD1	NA	CASSMLQGAGYEQYF	TGTGCCAGTAGCATGTTGCAGGGGGCGGGGTACGAGCAGTACTTC
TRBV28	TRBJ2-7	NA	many	CASSPPQGPGEQYF	TGTGCCAGCAGCCCCCCACAGGGCCCGGGCGAGCAGTACTTC
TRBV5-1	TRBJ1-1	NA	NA	CASSLAAEGWDEAFF	TGCGCCAGCAGCTTGGCCGCGGAGGGCTGGGATGAAGCTTTCTTT
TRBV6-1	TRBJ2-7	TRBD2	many	CASRERAGGVYEQYF	TGTGCCAGCAGAGAACGAGCGGGAGGGGTCTACGAGCAGTACTTC
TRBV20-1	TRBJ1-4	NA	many	CSARESTNEKLFF	TGCAGTGCCCGGGAGTCAACTAATGAAAAACTGTTTTTT
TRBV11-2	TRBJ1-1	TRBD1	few	CASSLWKTGAGRAFF	TGTGCCAGCAGCTTATGGAAGACAGGGGCAGGGCGAGCTTTCTTT
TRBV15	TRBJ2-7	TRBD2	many	CATSRTGEGGRAVGPYEQYF	TGTGCCACCAGCAGGACGGGCGAGGGCGGGAGGGCCGTCGGGCCCTACGAGCAGTACTTC
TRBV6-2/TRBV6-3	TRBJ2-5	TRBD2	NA	CASSPLQTSGSLETQYF	TGTGCCAGCAGTCCTTTACAGACTAGCGGGAGCTTAGAGACCCAGTACTTC
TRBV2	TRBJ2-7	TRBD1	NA	CARGQGYEQYF	TGTGCCAGGGGACAGGGCTACGAGCAGTACTTC
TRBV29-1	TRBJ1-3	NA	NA	CSVEVWDLPGNTIYF	TGCAGCGTTGAAGTTTGGGACTTACCTGGAAACACCATATATTTT
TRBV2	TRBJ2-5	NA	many	CASSDSSVNQETQYF	TGTGCCAGCAGTGACTCGTCGGTAAACCAAGAGACCCAGTACTTC
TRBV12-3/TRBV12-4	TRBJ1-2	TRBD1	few	CASSPRGDYGYTF	TGTGCCAGCAGTCCCAGGGGGGACTATGGCTACACCTTC
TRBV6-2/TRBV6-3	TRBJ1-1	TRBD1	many	CASIHSRDRTLNTEAFF	TGTGCCAGCATCCACTCGAGGGACAGGACTTTGAACACTGAAGCTTTCTTT
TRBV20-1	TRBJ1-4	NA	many	CSASREKLFF	TGCAGTGCTAGTCGCGAAAAACTGTTTTTT
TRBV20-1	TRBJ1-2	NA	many	CSARQGRDYGYTF	TGCAGTGCTAGACAGGGGAGGGACTATGGCTACACCTTC
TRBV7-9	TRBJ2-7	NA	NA	CASSLDRFTYEQYF	TGTGCCAGCAGCTTGGACAGATTCACCTACGAGCAGTACTTC
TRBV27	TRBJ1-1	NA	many	CASGWNTEAFF	TGTGCCAGCGGGTGGAACACTGAAGCTTTCTTT
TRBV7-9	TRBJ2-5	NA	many	CASSLWPALTQYF	TGTGCCAGCAGCTTATGGCCGGCTCTGACCCAGTACTTC
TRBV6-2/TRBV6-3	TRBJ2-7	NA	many	CASSTVRGFDSYEQYF	TGTGCCAGCAGTACGGTCCGGGGATTTGACTCCTACGAGCAGTACTTC
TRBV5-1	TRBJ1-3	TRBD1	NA	CASTGGSGGNTIYF	TGCGCCAGTACAGGGGGAAGTGGTGGAAACACCATATATTTT
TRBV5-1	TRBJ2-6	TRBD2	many	CASSFSNSGSTGANVLTF	TGCGCCAGCAGCTTCTCAAATAGCGGGAGTACCGGGGCCAACGTCCTGACTTTC
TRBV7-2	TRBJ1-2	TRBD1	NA	CASSLGRVLGTEYGYTF	TGTGCCAGCAGCTTAGGGAGGGTTTTGGGGACAGAATATGGCTACACCTTC
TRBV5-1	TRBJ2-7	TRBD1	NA	CASSRQGIDYEQYF	TGCGCCAGCAGCAGACAGGGGATTGATTACGAGCAGTACTTC
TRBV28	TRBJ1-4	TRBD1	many	CASSLEGGGNEKLFF	TGTGCCAGCAGTTTGGAAGGAGGGGGCAATGAAAAACTGTTTTTT
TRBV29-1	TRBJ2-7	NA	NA	CSVDSGTYEQYF	TGCAGCGTTGACAGCGGAACCTACGAGCAGTACTTC
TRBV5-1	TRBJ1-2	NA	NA	CASSTTRGYGYTF	TGCGCCAGCAGCACCACACGAGGCTATGGCTACACCTTC